This record concerns one TCR beta chain sequence. Its target is unknown. As for the donors, each was a healthy bone marrow donor. This sample was included in a study of cytomegalovirus exposure and HLA in healthy donors. Regarding the study as a whole: Earlier analysis found most TCR beta V segments productive about 87% or about 30% of the time.

CDR3 size: 15 residues. The germline V gene has CDR1 SQVTM and CDR2 ANQGSEA. With V trimmed by 5 bases and J by 5 bases, 8 bases remained unmatched. PCR amplification relied on 60 Vbeta primers (plus 13 Jbeta primers). Some clones are missing from TCRdb's copy, which holds only in-frame ones; the method was immunoSEQ multiplex PCR. This sample yields about 150,000 clones, of which 70% to 80% are seen a single time; about 8.3% belongs to the top ten. The sequence came from a young man in good health and CMV-seropositive. The rearrangement links TRBV29-1 to TRBJ2-3; 12 nucleotides match TRBD2. Sequencing was carried out using PBMCs. The CDR3 loop is CSVTRLAGAGDTQYF. In DNA form, the CDR3 reads TGCAGCGTTACCCGACTAGCGGGAGCTGGAGATACGCAGTATTTT.